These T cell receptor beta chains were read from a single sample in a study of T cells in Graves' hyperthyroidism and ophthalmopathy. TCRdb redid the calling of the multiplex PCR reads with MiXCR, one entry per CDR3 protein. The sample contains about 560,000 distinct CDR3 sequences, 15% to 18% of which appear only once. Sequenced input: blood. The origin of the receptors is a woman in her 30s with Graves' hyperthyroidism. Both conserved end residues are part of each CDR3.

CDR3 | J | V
CASSYSGGVVTEAFF | TRBJ1-1 | TRBV6-5
CASSPHGGQASSSYEQYF | TRBJ2-7 | TRBV25-1
CASSYLQGVDTEAFF | TRBJ1-1 | TRBV18
CATSDLTGELFF | TRBJ2-2 | TRBV24-1
CASSLAQGANTGELFF | TRBJ2-2 | TRBV5-5
CASCFTGAVNEKLFF | TRBJ1-4 | TRBV5-1
CASSQVSASGYNEQFF | TRBJ2-1 | TRBV4-3
CATNPDPYNEQFF | TRBJ2-1 | TRBV28
CSARDDRQIWGTEAFF | TRBJ1-1 | TRBV20-1
CASSLGGRGSNTEAFF | TRBJ1-1 | TRBV5-8
CATSSDRKGRETFF | TRBJ1-1 | TRBV15
CASSSLGVSTDTQYF | TRBJ2-3 | TRBV7-2
CASSYKGVADTQYF | TRBJ2-3 | TRBV6-5
CASSQIRLAGGNEQFF | TRBJ2-1 | TRBV7-9
CASSEASQVYGYTF | TRBJ1-2 | TRBV6-1